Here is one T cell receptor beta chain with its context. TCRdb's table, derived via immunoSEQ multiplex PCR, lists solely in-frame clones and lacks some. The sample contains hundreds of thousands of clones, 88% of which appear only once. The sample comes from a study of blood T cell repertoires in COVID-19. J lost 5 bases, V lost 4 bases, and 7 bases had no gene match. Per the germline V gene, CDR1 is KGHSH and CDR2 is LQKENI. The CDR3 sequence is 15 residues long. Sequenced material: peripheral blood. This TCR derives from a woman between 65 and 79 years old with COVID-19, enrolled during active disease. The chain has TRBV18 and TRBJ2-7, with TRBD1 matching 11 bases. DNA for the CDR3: TGTGCCAGCTCACTTGGGACAGGGGGTGGTCACGAGCAGTACTTC. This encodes CASSLGTGGGHEQYF.